This record concerns one T cell receptor (beta chain) sequence. The antigen is undetermined. This record belongs to a study of T cells in Graves' hyperthyroidism and ophthalmopathy. Study results and limitations: Most thyroid clonotypes with frequency above 0.001 were detected in blood. Model predictions of ophthalmopathy came a median 6.5 months before onset.

Graves' hyperthyroidism is called stable when ophthalmopathy does not progress within 18 months. Diagnoses were made from clinical symptoms, serum measures (thyroxine and TRAb), thyroid ultrasound and orbital computed tomography. Regions amplified from RNA transcripts were the TCR beta CDR3 regions. RT-PCR in the first round (using the HTBI primer set) targeted the TCR CDR3. One entry per CDR3 protein, called by TCRdb with MiXCR from the multiplex PCR reads. The sample includes 300,000 to 400,000 distinct CDR3 sequences, more than 11% of them seen just once. CDR3 size: 15 residues. From germline, CDR1 is SEHNR and CDR2 FQNEAQ (reference sequence). V dropped 3 bases and J dropped 3 bases, with 12 bases sitting between them.

The gene calls are TRBV7-9 and TRBJ2-1; possibly TRBD1 for D (5 bases). The sequence came from a woman under 40 with Graves' hyperthyroidism. Sample: blood. The CDR3 DNA sequence: TGTGCCAGCAGCTTGGGGCGTTTCGTCTACAATGAGCAGTTCTTC. As protein: CASSLGRFVYNEQFF.